The text below deals with one T cell receptor beta chain. The antigen remains undetermined. In every patient, relapse followed autologous stem cell transplantation, while exposure to brentuximab vedotin differed. Measured with immunoSEQ multiplex PCR; TCRdb has only the in-frame clones, and not every one. The table has under 95,000 clones, 85% to 95% seen once. This entry is derived from a study of PD-1 blockade in classical Hodgkin lymphoma. General study findings and limits: Diversity in CD4+ TCRs, unlike that measured in CD8+ TCRs, had risen significantly by C4D1.

Trimming removed 1 base from V and 6 bases from J; junction bases left unmatched: 2. The germline CDR1 and CDR2 sequences are MNHEY and SVGAGI. CDR3 length: 15 residues. This TCR derives from a human donor with classical Hodgkin lymphoma. This chain uses TRBV6-5 with TRBJ1-6; 8 bases agree with TRBD1. The sequences come from peripheral blood mononuclear cells (PBMCs), collected at baseline. The CDR3 here is CASSYWTGSNSPLHF. The CDR3, as DNA: TGTGCCAGCAGTTACTGGACAGGGAGTAATTCACCCCTCCACTTT.